Here is one T cell receptor beta chain with its context. In the study's own analysis: Reference gene primer amplification gave estimated nucleated cell counts. Generated by immunoSEQ multiplex PCR, the TCRdb table keeps only in-frame clones and is missing some. V and J calls and clone size are copied from that table; D and trimming were computed from the DNA. This sample has 90,000 to 100,000 clones, with 84% found just once. The CDR3 sequence is 14 residues long. The V and J ends lost 4 bases and 0 bases respectively, with 10 bases between them. The germline V gene has CDR1 MGHRA and CDR2 YSYEKL. The source of the sample is a study of blood T cell repertoires in COVID-19.

The sample consisted of peripheral blood. The rearrangement uses TRBV4-1 and TRBJ2-7; D gene uncertain. The receptor's source is a man between 60 and 75 years old with acute or convalescent COVID-19. The CDR3 DNA sequence: TGCGCCAGCAGCCTCTCAGTCAACTCCTACGAGCAGTACTTC. This codes for CASSLSVNSYEQYF.